One and the same sample provided the 18 T cell receptor beta chains below, sequenced in a study of T and B cells in COVID-19 patients. BIOMED2 TRB-A/B primer pools were used in multiplex TRB PCR. Each CDR3 protein is one row after TCRdb ran MiXCR on the multiplex PCR reads. The table has 3,500 to 4,500 distinct CDR3 sequences, about 28% seen once. From blood, about 250-500 ng of genomic DNA served as TRB template. The sequenced material came from blood. These receptors all come from a human donor with active COVID-19. The donor label of this sample is uncertain.

J is TRBJ1-6 and V is TRBV6-5, with D unclear. V shed 0 bases and J shed 0 bases, with 12 bases lying between them. In germline, CDR1 is MNHEY, CDR2 SVGAGI. The CDR3 has 18 residues. CDR3 protein: CASSYSLAGSSYNSPLHF. The CDR3 coding sequence is TGTGCCAGCAGTTACTCGCTTGCCGGGAGCTCCTATAATTCACCCCTCCACTTT.

There are a few counts of this clonotype. This chain joins TRBV6-2 or TRBV6-3 and TRBJ1-2, with D tentatively TRBD1 (5 bases). CDR3 length: 15 residues. V was trimmed by 0 bases and J by 4 bases, leaving 12 bases between them. CDR1 MNHEY and CDR2 SVGEGT come from the germline V gene. This chain's CDR3 is CASSYSGPKGYGYTF. DNA of the CDR3: TGTGCCAGCAGTTACTCGGGACCCAAAGGCTATGGCTACACCTTC.

This clonotype came up a few times. V and J are TRBV7-9 and TRBJ1-1, with 10 bases fitting TRBD1. With V trimmed by 6 bases and J by 4 bases, 11 bases remained unmatched. CDR1 and CDR2 from the germline V gene are SEHNR and FQNEAQ (reference sequence). This CDR3 is 16 amino acids long. The CDR3 DNA reads TGTGCCAGCAGTACCCGGACAGGGGGGGGGAGCACTGAAGCTTTCTTT. It translates to CASSTRTGGGSTEAFF.

This clonotype turned up a few times. The rearrangement joins TRBV10-3 to TRBJ2-2, with TRBD2 matching 11 bases. There are 16 residues in the CDR3. Per germline, CDR1 ENHRY and CDR2 SYGVKD. V gave up 5 bases and J gave up 5 bases; unmatched junction bases: 7. The CDR3 DNA reads as TGTGCCATCAGTAAGACTAGCGGGGTAAATACCGGGGAGCTGTTTTTT. Encoded protein: CAISKTSGVNTGELFF.

This clonotype was counted between two and nine times. This chain connects TRBV6-1 to TRBJ2-7; 8 nucleotides agree with TRBD2. This CDR3 comprises 15 residues. After removal of 2 bases from V and 0 bases from J, the junction contained 3 bases not matched to a gene. Germline V gene data show CDR1 as MNHNS and CDR2 as SASEGT. CDR3 amino acids: CASSENGGDSYEQYF. In DNA form, the CDR3 reads TGTGCCAGCAGTGAAAACGGGGGGGACTCCTACGAGCAGTACTTC.

This clonotype is termed medium-sized (0.01 to 0.1%). The chain couples TRBV5-4 to TRBJ2-2, with D tentatively TRBD2 (5 bases). The CDR3 length is 15 residues. Per germline, CDR1 SGHNT and CDR2 YYREEE (reference sequence). V was trimmed by 3 bases and J by 4 bases, leaving 13 bases between them. The CDR3: CASSSPGRATGELFF. The DNA for the CDR3 is TGTGCCAGCAGCTCTCCGGGAAGAGCCACCGGGGAGCTGTTTTTT.

The chain employs TRBV11-2 and TRBJ1-1; 7 bases are shared with TRBD1. There are 16 residues in the CDR3. Germline CDR1 is SGHAT and CDR2 is FQNNGV. With V trimmed by 1 base and J by 2 bases, 7 bases remained unmatched. CDR3: CASSLVMGQPNTEAFF. The CDR3 DNA sequence: TGTGCCAGCAGCTTAGTGATGGGACAGCCAAACACTGAAGCTTTCTTT.

This clonotype is labeled medium-sized. V gene TRBV7-9 combines with J gene TRBJ2-1, with D possibly TRBD1 on 6 matching bases. Per the germline V gene, CDR1 is SEHNR and CDR2 is FQNEAQ (reference sequence). Trimming shortened V by 1 base and J by 4 bases, and 8 bases separated the two germline ends. The length of the CDR3 is 14 residues. The CDR3 is CASSLGRGYNEQFF. The CDR3 DNA reads as TGTGCCAGCAGCTTAGGCAGGGGATACAATGAGCAGTTCTTC.

Judged by abundance, this clonotype is medium-sized (0.01 to 0.1%). V and J are TRBV13 and TRBJ2-7, with a possible D match to TRBD2 (5 bases). Germline V lookup: CDR1 PRHDT, CDR2 FYEKMQ (reference sequence). This CDR3 comprises 14 residues. V was pared by 0 bases and J by 5 bases, with 11 bases between. CDR3 bases: TGTGCCAGCAGCTTAGGCCGGACTGTCCACGAGCAGTACTTC. As protein: CASSLGRTVHEQYF.

The rearrangement joins TRBV25-1 to TRBJ2-5; no firm D call. Germline loops: CDR1 MGHDK, CDR2 SYGVNS. V was shortened by 1 base and J by 5 bases, with 5 bases between the two germline ends. This CDR3 contains 12 residues. The CDR3 protein is CASSEFGETQYF. The CDR3 DNA follows: TGTGCCAGCAGTGAATTCGGGGAGACCCAGTACTTC.

V gene TRBV12-3 or TRBV12-4 combines with J gene TRBJ1-2; 9 bases match TRBD1. The CDR3 is 14 amino acids. After removal of 6 bases from V and 8 bases from J, the junction contained 10 bases not matched to a gene. This CDR3 reads CASSQVQGAWGYTF. The CDR3 nucleotides are TGTGCCAGCAGCCAAGTACAGGGGGCGTGGGGCTACACCTTC.

This clonotype was seen ten or more times. V and J are TRBV5-1 and TRBJ2-2, with D unclear. This CDR3 has 11 residues. Germline V CDR1 and CDR2: SGHRS, YFSETQ. Trimming shortened V by 0 bases and J by 6 bases, and 0 bases separated the two germline ends. The CDR3 region is CASSLAGELFF. The DNA of the CDR3 is TGCGCCAGCAGCTTGGCCGGGGAGCTGTTTTTT.

The V and J genes are TRBV5-6 and TRBJ2-7, with 12 bases identical to TRBD1. V shed 2 bases, J shed 11 bases, and the junction held 5 bases outside the gene matches. The CDR3 spans 13 residues. CDR1 is SGHDT, CDR2 YYEEEE, per germline. The CDR3 reads CASSLGTGGRKYF. The DNA of the CDR3 is TGTGCCAGCAGCTTAGGGACAGGGGGCAGGAAGTACTTC.

This clonotype ranks as medium-sized. The CDR3 spells CASSRDGTSEETQYF. The DNA of the CDR3 is TGTGCCAGCAGCCGTGACGGGACTAGTGAGGAGACCCAGTACTTC. The chain uses TRBV5-4 and TRBJ2-5, with 8 bases lining up with TRBD2. V shed 4 bases, J shed 5 bases, and the junction held 10 bases outside the gene matches. Germline-derived CDR1 and CDR2 are SGHNT and YYREEE (reference sequence). This CDR3 has 15 amino acids.

The genes are TRBV7-2 and TRBJ2-5; no firm D call. The CDR3 is 10 amino acids. Germline loops: CDR1 SGHTA, CDR2 FQGNSA. The V end lost 6 bases, the J end lost 5 bases, and 4 bases lay between the germline ends. The CDR3 region has the DNA TGTGCCAGCAGTTCCGAGACCCAGTACTTC. It specifies CASSSETQYF.

Within the sample, this clonotype is medium-sized. J is TRBJ2-5 and V is TRBV19, with 7 bases fitting TRBD1. CDR3 size: 13 residues. The germline gives CDR1 LNHDA, CDR2 SQIVND (reference sequence). V trimming: 4 bases; J trimming: 2 bases; junction bases outside the gene matches: 1. This CDR3 is CASSKTGQETQYF. The DNA of the CDR3 is TGTGCCAGTAGTAAGACAGGGCAAGAGACCCAGTACTTC.

This clonotype occurred once. The rearrangement links TRBV6-5 to TRBJ2-6; D gene ambiguous. The CDR3 has 15 amino acids. The germline CDR1 and CDR2 sequences are MNHEY and SVGAGI. The ends were cut back, 3 bases at V and 0 bases at J, with 6 bases in the middle. CDR3 nucleotide sequence: TGTGCCAGCAGTTATTGGCCCTCTGGGGCCAACGTCCTGACTTTC. The encoded protein is CASSYWPSGANVLTF.

This clonotype is classed as medium-sized (0.01 to 0.1%). This chain connects TRBV18 to TRBJ2-3; D is undetermined. The germline gives CDR1 KGHSH, CDR2 LQKENI. The CDR3 runs 14 residues. V lost 3 bases and J 0 bases, leaving 7 bases between the germline ends. The CDR3 sequence is CASSPWTSTDTQYF. CDR3 in DNA: TGTGCCAGCTCACCGTGGACGAGCACAGATACGCAGTATTTT.